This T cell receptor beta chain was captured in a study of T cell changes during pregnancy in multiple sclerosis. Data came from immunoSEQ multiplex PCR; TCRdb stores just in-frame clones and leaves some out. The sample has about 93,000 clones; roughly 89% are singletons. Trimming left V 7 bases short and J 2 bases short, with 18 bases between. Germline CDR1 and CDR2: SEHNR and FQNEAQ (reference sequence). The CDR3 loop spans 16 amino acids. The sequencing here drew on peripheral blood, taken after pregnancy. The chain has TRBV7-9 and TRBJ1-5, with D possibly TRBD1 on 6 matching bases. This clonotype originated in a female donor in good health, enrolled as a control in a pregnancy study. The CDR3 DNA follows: TGTGCCAGCATACGTCGCGACAACAGGGGCAATCAGCCCCAGCATTTT. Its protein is CASIRRDNRGNQPQHF.